This T cell receptor (beta chain) was observed in a study of PD-L1 blockade in urothelial cancer. The wider study: Prior exposure to chemotherapy in patients amounted to 0 to 3 regimens received. Blood was analyzed 3 weeks (second dose) and 6 weeks after treatment start.

The authors spiked synthetic TCR analog templates into each PCR. Method: immunoSEQ multiplex PCR; TCRdb's copy keeps in-frame clones and lacks some. Of 70,000 to 75,000 clones detected, approximately 91% appear once; the ten largest clones hold 3.4%. This CDR3 is built from 15 residues. V was pared by 1 base and J by 5 bases, with 5 bases of the junction left unmatched. CDR1 and CDR2 (germline): SGHVS, FNYEAQ. The genes are TRBV7-6 and TRBJ2-5, with 9 bases lining up with TRBD2. This sequence originates from a man aged 55 to 70 with urothelial cancer. This specimen was PBMCs, taken around atezolizumab (anti-PD-L1) treatment. Written as DNA, the CDR3 is TGTGCCAGCAGCTTAGGTGGTAGCGGGGGTGAGACCCAGTACTTC. It is translated as CASSLGGSGGETQYF.